These 21 T cell receptor beta chains were sequenced from one sample in a study of blood T cell repertoires in COVID-19. Some clones are missing from TCRdb's copy, which holds only in-frame ones; the method was immunoSEQ multiplex PCR. The repertoire has 370,000 or so clones, 80% to 90% of them found once; the top ten carry approximately 1.2%. Sequencing was performed on PBMCs or T cells enriched from blood (not recorded which). Receptors originate from a man between 25 and 39 years old who had recovered from COVID-19.

This chain uses TRBV27 with TRBJ1-2; 9 bases are shared with TRBD1. The V gene's germline CDR1 is MNHEY and CDR2 SMNVEV (reference sequence). Trimming at V came to 6 bases and at J to 6 bases, leaving 11 bases not matched to a gene. This CDR3 region has 15 residues. The CDR3 DNA sequence: TGTGCCAGCAGGGGGGGGGCGGACAGGGGAGATGGCTACACCTTC. This sequence encodes CASRGGADRGDGYTF.

CDR3 sequence: CASSLGKNRDRQETQYF. The CDR3 DNA reads as TGTGCCAGCAGCTTAGGTAAAAACCGGGACAGACAAGAGACCCAGTACTTC. The chain recombines TRBV7-9 with TRBJ2-5, with 7 bases fitting TRBD1. The J segment lost 2 bases and the V segment lost 1 base, leaving 10 bases of the junction unmatched. This CDR3 is built from 17 residues. The germline V gene encodes CDR1 SEHNR and CDR2 FQNEAQ (reference sequence).

The table lists this clone with a count of one. The rearrangement links TRBV5-1 to TRBJ1-1; 9 bases fit TRBD1. Trimming removed 2 bases from V and 3 bases from J; junction bases left unmatched: 8. Per the germline V gene, CDR1 is SGHRS and CDR2 is YFSETQ. This CDR3 contains 16 residues. The CDR3, as DNA: TGCGCCAGCAGCTTAGGGGACAGGGCCCTGTACACTGAAGCTTTCTTT. Its protein product is CASSLGDRALYTEAFF.

The V call is TRBV6-5, the J call TRBJ1-1; the match to TRBD1 covers 7 bases. The ends lost 6 bases at V and 1 base at J; junction bases unmatched: 8. CDR1 is MNHEY, CDR2 SVGAGI, per germline. This CDR3 has 15 residues. CDR3 DNA sequence: TGTGCCAGCAGCAAGGGGGGACAGCGGAACACTGAAGCTTTCTTT. This codes for CASSKGGQRNTEAFF.

The rearrangement uses TRBV30 and TRBJ1-5; TRBD1 agrees at 9 bases. This CDR3 has 16 amino acids. J gave up 3 bases and V 3 bases, and 9 bases lay outside the gene matches. Germline V gives CDR1 GTSNPN, CDR2 SVGIG (reference sequence). CDR3 nucleotide sequence: TGTGCCTGGAGCGCGGGACAGGGACTCCTCAATCAGCCCCAGCATTTT. Amino acids: CAWSAGQGLLNQPQHF.

The chain carries TRBV9 and TRBJ1-3; 8 bases match TRBD1. The CDR3 sequence is 14 residues long. Trimming took 5 bases from V and 3 from J; bases not matched to a gene: 4. Germline CDR1 is SGDLS and CDR2 is YYNGEE. The chain's CDR3 is CASRVDRDGNTIYF. CDR3 in DNA: TGTGCCAGCAGAGTGGACAGGGATGGAAACACCATATATTTT.

The CDR3 here is CASSVVATGDGYTF. DNA for the CDR3: TGTGCCAGCAGCGTAGTGGCGACAGGGGATGGCTACACCTTC. The genes are TRBV9 and TRBJ1-2; TRBD1 matches 8 bases. V dropped 0 bases and J dropped 6; count of bases not matched to a gene: 4. The CDR3 covers 14 residues. Germline V gene data show CDR1 as SGDLS and CDR2 as YYNGEE.

This clone came up a few times. V usage is TRBV10-3 and J usage is TRBJ1-2; the D is unclear. V lost 0 bases to trimming and J lost 7 bases, with 12 bases between them. CDR3 length equals 14 residues. Germline values: CDR1 ENHRY, CDR2 SYGVKD. The CDR3 region has the DNA TGTGCCATCAGTGAGTCCCGGGATTTACGTGGCTACACCTTC. Residues: CAISESRDLRGYTF.

This clone was seen only once. The rearrangement uses TRBV5-8 and TRBJ2-7; 8 bases agree with TRBD2. The V gene's germline CDR1 is SGHTS and CDR2 YDEGEE. With 4 bases clipped from V and 4 bases from J, the junction kept 10 bases outside the gene matches. This CDR3 has 15 amino acids. CDR3 sequence reads: CASSKVVAGPYEQYF. The CDR3 bases are TGTGCCAGCAGCAAGGTGGTAGCGGGGCCATACGAGCAGTACTTC.

The chain links TRBV7-9 to TRBJ1-5; D is uncertain. V shed 3 bases and J shed 3 bases, with 9 bases lying between them. Germline V gene data show CDR1 as SEHNR and CDR2 as FQNEAQ (reference sequence). The CDR3 runs to 14 residues. Written as DNA, the CDR3 is TGTGCCAGCAGCTTTGGCCAGGACAATCAGCCCCAGCATTTT. This sequence encodes CASSFGQDNQPQHF.

A word on this clone: Other DNA variants within this sample encode the same CDR3. The rearrangement joins TRBV5-1 to TRBJ1-4; D uncertain. Germline CDR1 and CDR2: SGHRS and YFSETQ. The V end lost 0 bases, the J end lost 6 bases, and 9 bases lay between the germline ends. The CDR3 contains 14 residues. The CDR3 coding sequence is TGCGCCAGCAGCTTGGACAGTACTTATGAAAAACTGTTTTTT. It is translated as CASSLDSTYEKLFF.

This chain uses TRBV3-1 (or the pseudogene TRBV3-2) with TRBJ2-7, with TRBD2 as a possible D gene (6 bases). CDR1 and CDR2 from the germline V gene are LGHDT and YNNKEL (reference sequence). This CDR3 has 14 amino acids. Trimming cost V 4 bases and J 0 bases, with 10 bases left between them. DNA for the CDR3: TGTGCCAGCAGCCCGGACTATAACTCCTACGAGCAGTACTTC. This codes for CASSPDYNSYEQYF.

The V gene is TRBV2, the J gene TRBJ2-7, with TRBD2 matching 8 bases. Looked up from germline, CDR1 is SNHLY and CDR2 is FYNNEI. J lost 2 bases, V lost 6 bases, and 6 bases had no gene match. The CDR3 has 14 amino acids. CDR3 sequence: CASRSSGAPYEQYF. The CDR3 nucleotides are TGTGCCAGCAGGAGTAGCGGGGCTCCCTACGAGCAGTACTTC. Filled out from reference TRBV2 and TRBJ2-7, the complete variable domain reads EPEVTQTPSHQVTQMGQEVILRCVPISNHLYFYWYRQILGQKVEFLVSFYNNEISEKSEIFDDQFSVERPDGSNFTLKIRSTKLEDSAMYFCASRSSGAPYEQYFGPGTRLTVT.

The J gene is TRBJ2-7, the V gene TRBV5-4, with 10 nucleotides matching TRBD2. V was pared by 3 bases and J by 4 bases, with 10 bases of the junction left unmatched. The CDR3 contains 16 residues. The germline gives CDR1 SGHNT, CDR2 YYREEE (reference sequence). This CDR3 reads CASSWLAGDGSYEQYF. The CDR3, as DNA: TGTGCCAGCAGCTGGCTAGCGGGGGATGGGTCTTACGAGCAGTACTTC.

The chain couples TRBV10-1 to TRBJ2-7, with 11 nucleotides matching TRBD2. Germline values: CDR1 WNHNN, CDR2 SYGVQD (reference sequence). The J segment lost 6 bases and the V segment lost 0 bases, leaving 7 bases of the junction unmatched. The CDR3 runs 16 residues. The CDR3 reads CASSESTSGASSEQYF. The CDR3 DNA reads TGCGCCAGCAGTGAGTCGACTAGCGGGGCTTCTAGCGAGCAGTACTTC.

The V gene is TRBV27, the J gene TRBJ1-2; the D gene is possibly TRBD1 (6 bases). From germline, CDR1 is MNHEY and CDR2 SMNVEV (reference sequence). V was pared by 5 bases and J by 5 bases, with 15 bases between. CDR3 length: 14 amino acids. The CDR3 protein is CASSPGGGAYGYTF. CDR3 DNA sequence: TGTGCCAGCAGTCCCGGGGGGGGCGCTTATGGCTACACCTTC.

In regard to this clone: The same CDR3 arises from other DNA sequences in this sample as well. The chain uses TRBV2 and TRBJ2-5, with D possibly being TRBD2 (6 bases). V was shortened by 6 bases and J by 3 bases, with 8 bases between the two germline ends. The CDR3 is 12 residues long. Germline V gene sequence: CDR1 SNHLY, CDR2 FYNNEI. This CDR3 reads CASRGGEETQYF. CDR3 DNA: TGTGCCAGCAGGGGGGGAGAAGAGACCCAGTACTTC.

V is TRBV28 and J is TRBJ2-1; 10 positions agree with TRBD1. Germline V lookup: CDR1 MDHEN, CDR2 SYDVKM. The CDR3 extends over 15 amino acids. Germline trimming cut 6 bases from V and 3 bases from J; bases unmatched to any gene: 5. CDR3 protein: CASSRGTGVYNEQFF. For the CDR3, the DNA is TGTGCCAGCAGCCGAGGGACAGGGGTCTACAATGAGCAGTTCTTC.

This clone was picked up a small number of times. The chain carries TRBV6-2 or TRBV6-3 and TRBJ1-5; D may be TRBD1 (5 bases). CDR1 and CDR2 (germline): MNHEY, SVGEGT. CDR3 size: 17 residues. V was trimmed by 2 bases and J by 4 bases, leaving 18 bases between them. The DNA of the CDR3 is TGTGCCAGCAGTTACCCCCGGGACTCCACCCGGAATCAGCCCCAGCATTTT. This codes for CASSYPRDSTRNQPQHF.

The chain employs TRBV7-2 and TRBJ2-7; TRBD2 might be the D (6 bases). The CDR3 consists of 18 residues. V lost 4 bases and J 0 bases, leaving 22 bases between the germline ends. The germline V gene encodes CDR1 SGHTA and CDR2 FQGNSA. The CDR3 nucleotides read TGTGCCAGCAGCTCCCCCCGCCCCCTAGCGAAATCCTCCTACGAGCAGTACTTC. It is translated as CASSSPRPLAKSSYEQYF.

The chain is built from TRBV11-2 and TRBJ2-5, with TRBD2 as a possible D gene (5 bases). Germline V CDR1 and CDR2: SGHAT, FQNNGV. The CDR3 spans 16 residues. The V end was cut by 3 bases, the J end by 9 bases, with 23 bases between. The CDR3 spells CASSLGVYEGPTAQYF. CDR3 coding DNA: TGTGCCAGCAGCTTGGGAGTGTATGAGGGCCCGACGGCCCAGTACTTC.